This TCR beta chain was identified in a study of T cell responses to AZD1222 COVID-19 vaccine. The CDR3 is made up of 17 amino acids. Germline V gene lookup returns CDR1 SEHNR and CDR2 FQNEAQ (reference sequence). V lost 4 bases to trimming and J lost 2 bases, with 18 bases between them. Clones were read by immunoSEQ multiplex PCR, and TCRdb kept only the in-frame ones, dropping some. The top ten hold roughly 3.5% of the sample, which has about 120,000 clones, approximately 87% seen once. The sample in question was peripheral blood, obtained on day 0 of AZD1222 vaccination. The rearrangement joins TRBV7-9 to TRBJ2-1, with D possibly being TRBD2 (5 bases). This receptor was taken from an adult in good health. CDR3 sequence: CASSSTNGEYTYNEQFF. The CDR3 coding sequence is TGTGCCAGCAGCTCAACGAACGGGGAGTACACCTACAATGAGCAGTTCTTC.